The rows below give T cell receptor beta chains drawn from one sample of a study of blood T cell repertoires in COVID-19. TCRdb keeps only in-frame clones here, not all; method: immunoSEQ multiplex PCR. Of 50,000 to 75,000 clones listed, approximately 87% are singletons. The sequencing input was peripheral blood. All receptors come from a man in his sixties with acute or convalescent COVID-19. CDR3s include the opening cysteine and the closing phenylalanine or tryptophan. D genes are given only for firm matches.

V gene	D gene	J gene	CDR3 protein	CDR3 DNA
TRBV4-1	-	TRBJ1-1	CASSQDAGTEAFF	TGCGCCAGCAGCCAAGATGCGGGCACTGAAGCTTTCTTT
TRBV4-3	TRBD1	TRBJ1-6	CASSQERTGTSPLHF	TGCGCCAGCAGCCAGGAACGGACAGGAACCTCGCCCCTCCACTTT
TRBV11-2	TRBD1	TRBJ1-1	CASSLGRYRGPMNTEAFF	TGTGCCAGCAGCTTAGGGAGATACAGGGGGCCAATGAACACTGAAGCTTTCTTT
TRBV12-3/TRBV12-4	-	TRBJ1-1	CASRTGSEAFF	TGTGCCAGCAGAACAGGTTCCGAAGCTTTCTTT
TRBV4-3	-	TRBJ1-2	CASSQERSRGYGYTF	TGCGCCAGCAGCCAAGAAAGGTCCAGGGGCTATGGCTACACCTTC
TRBV4-3	TRBD1	TRBJ2-1	CASSQGNRGTGYEQFF	TGCGCCAGCAGCCAAGGAAACAGGGGGACGGGGTATGAGCAGTTCTTC
TRBV7-2	-	TRBJ2-7	CASSPRRGAYEQYF	TGTGCCAGCAGCCCCAGGCGGGGAGCCTACGAGCAGTACTTC
TRBV6-1	-	TRBJ2-2	CASSEDAGNTGELFF	TGTGCCAGCAGTGAAGATGCAGGGAACACCGGGGAGCTGTTTTTT
TRBV5-1	-	TRBJ1-1	CASSLAAGGTEAFF	TGCGCCAGCAGCTTGGCGGCTGGCGGCACTGAAGCTTTCTTT
TRBV7-8	TRBD1	TRBJ1-5	CASSQDREQPQHF	TGTGCCAGCAGCCAAGACAGGGAACAGCCCCAGCATTTT
TRBV27	-	TRBJ2-4	CASSPDYTKNIQYF	TGTGCCAGCAGTCCCGATTACACCAAAAACATTCAGTACTTC
TRBV18	-	TRBJ1-1	CASSPQAGGADTEAFF	TGTGCCAGCTCACCACAGGCAGGTGGGGCCGACACTGAAGCTTTCTTT
TRBV12-5	-	TRBJ2-2	CASGSILISGELFF	TGTGCTAGTGGTTCTATTCTTATCTCCGGGGAGCTGTTTTTT
TRBV5-4	TRBD1	TRBJ1-2	CASSGEQGVSGYTF	TGTGCCAGCAGCGGTGAACAGGGGGTGAGTGGCTACACCTTC
TRBV9	-	TRBJ1-2	CASSGATPRDYGYTF	TGTGCCAGCAGCGGCGCTACCCCCCGCGACTATGGCTACACCTTC
TRBV3-1/TRBV3-2	-	TRBJ1-4	CASSNADIPPFEKLFF	TGTGCCAGCAGCAACGCGGACATACCCCCGTTTGAAAAACTGTTTTTT
TRBV7-8	TRBD1	TRBJ1-3	CASSPQGAGGNTIYF	TGTGCCAGCAGCCCACAGGGGGCTGGGGGAAACACCATATATTTT
TRBV19	-	TRBJ2-2	CASSPGLSNTGELFF	TGTGCCAGTAGCCCGGGACTGTCGAACACCGGGGAGCTGTTTTTT
TRBV18	-	TRBJ1-1	CASSPQTVAEAFF	TGTGCCAGCTCACCACAGACTGTCGCTGAAGCTTTCTTT